These 7 T cell receptor beta chains were all obtained from the same sample, sequenced in a study of Tregs in tolerant kidney transplant recipients. Recipients received nonmyeloablative bone marrow transplants from related graft donors, with transient mixed chimerism. Using immunoSEQ multiplex PCR, the repertoire was profiled, and TCRdb retains in-frame clones only, with some absent. The specimen's table records about 5,300 clones. This specimen was CD4+ T cells from blood (PBMCs), taken around 14 months after the transplant. These TCRs come from a human patient who received a combined kidney and bone marrow transplant. The T cells may partly be graft donor cells.

With regard to this clone: From the germline J gene comes the end of the CDR3, since the read stops 3 residues before it. The chain carries TRBV2 and TRBJ2-7; the D gene is possibly TRBD1 (5 bases). V lost 5 bases and J lost 2, with 10 bases in between. This CDR3 region has 13 residues. CDR1 and CDR2 (germline): SNHLY, FYNNEI. The CDR3 is CASSRTPAYEQYF. Partial CDR3 DNA: TGTGCCAGCAGTCGGACACCGGCCTACGAG.

Points on this clone: The read ends 3 residues shy of where the CDR3 ends; the end is completed using the germline J gene. The chain uses TRBV11-2 and TRBJ1-1, with 9 positions matching TRBD1. V was clipped by 4 bases and J by 5 bases; unmatched bases: 5. The germline V gene has CDR1 SGHAT and CDR2 FQNNGV. The CDR3 has 14 residues. The covered CDR3 bases are TGTGCCAGCAGCTCGACAGGGACAGGGACTGAA. Its translation: CASSSTGTGTE. The full CDR3 is CASSSTGTGTEAFF.

The CDR3 bases that were read are TGTGCCAGTAGTATACGGACAATCCTGAGCACTGAA. It is translated as CASSIRTILSTE. The entire CDR3 sequence reads CASSIRTILSTEAFF. The J gene is TRBJ1-1, the V gene TRBV19; D might be TRBD1 (5 bases). The read ends 3 residues shy of where the CDR3 ends; the end is completed using the germline J gene. Germline assignment: CDR1 LNHDA and CDR2 SQIVND (reference sequence). Trimming removed 2 bases from V and 4 bases from J, with 14 bases in between. This CDR3 is 15 amino acids long.

By frequency, this clone is medium-sized. The read terminates 3 residues ahead of where the CDR3 ends, so the germline J gene completes it. The gene calls are TRBV7-2 and TRBJ1-2; 7 nucleotides match TRBD1. Trimming at V came to 1 base and at J to 3 bases, leaving 5 bases not matched to a gene. The CDR3 loop spans 15 amino acids. Per germline, CDR1 SGHTA and CDR2 FQGNSA. CDR3 DNA, as far as it was read: TGTGCCAGCAGCTTAGGAATCCAGGGGGACTATGGC. Its protein product is CASSLGIQGDYG. The entire CDR3 protein reads CASSLGIQGDYGYTF.

CDR3 bases read: TGCGCCAGCAGCCCCCGACAGGGTACCCCCTACGAG. It encodes CASSPRQGTPYE. The full CDR3 protein reads CASSPRQGTPYEQYF. The genes are TRBV5-1 and TRBJ2-7; 7 nucleotides line up with TRBD1. The observed sequence ends 3 residues before the CDR3 terminus, with the missing tail filled in from the germline J gene. The CDR3 is 15 amino acids. Germline V lookup: CDR1 SGHRS, CDR2 YFSETQ. V dropped 4 bases and J dropped 2; count of bases not matched to a gene: 9.

In terms of frequency, this clone is medium-sized. Read sequence stops 3 residues before the CDR3 end, and the germline J gene provides the missing end. The V and J genes are TRBV20-1 and TRBJ1-2; a possible D gene is TRBD1 (5 bases). Germline V lookup: CDR1 DFQATT, CDR2 SNEGSKA (reference sequence). This CDR3 has 17 amino acids. V lost 0 bases and J 1 base, leaving 18 bases between the germline ends. CDR3 DNA, as far as it was read: TGCAGTGCTAGAGATCCGGGGGGGGAAACTTTTAACTATGGC. The encoded protein is CSARDPGGETFNYG. The complete CDR3 reads CSARDPGGETFNYGYTF.

The part of the CDR3 DNA that was read is TGCGCCAGCAGCTTGGAGAGGGTTGGCTACGAG. Amino acids: CASSLERVGYE. The full CDR3 reads CASSLERVGYEQYF. The chain combines TRBV5-1 with TRBJ2-7; D possibly corresponds to TRBD2 (5 bases). With the read ending 3 residues before the CDR3 end, the germline J gene is used to fill in that end. In germline, CDR1 is SGHRS, CDR2 YFSETQ. The CDR3 has 14 residues. Between the trimmed V and J ends, which lost 0 bases and 3 bases, there was a span of 10 bases.